Following are 14 T cell receptor beta chains from one sample sequenced in a study of blood T cell repertoires in COVID-19. Libraries were prepared by immunoSEQ multiplex PCR; TCRdb keeps only in-frame clonotypes and omits some of them. The profile covers about 64,000 clones, with approximately 91% appearing a single time and approximately 3.6% taken by the ten largest. Sequenced material: peripheral blood. The receptors come from a man in his 70s with acute or convalescent COVID-19.

The chain uses TRBV6-4 and TRBJ1-2; 9 bases match TRBD1. Germline V gene data show CDR1 as MRHNA and CDR2 as SNTAGT. The CDR3 covers 13 residues. The J segment lost 5 bases and the V segment lost 8 bases, leaving 6 bases of the junction unmatched. CDR3: CASSTGTGYGYTF. CDR3 in DNA: TGTGCCAGCTCAACCGGGACAGGGTATGGCTACACCTTC.

The chain carries TRBV6-1 and TRBJ1-2, with D perhaps TRBD1 (5 bases). V was trimmed by 7 bases and J by 3 bases, leaving 18 bases between them. The V gene's germline CDR1 is MNHNS and CDR2 SASEGT. This CDR3 spans 15 amino acids. CDR3 coding DNA: TGTGCCAGCATCCTCTACGGAGGGGCCGACTATGGCTACACCTTC. Translating it yields CASILYGGADYGYTF.

In its sample, this clone was seen once. This chain connects TRBV9 to TRBJ2-1; 8 bases map to TRBD2. J was trimmed by 4 bases and V by 6 bases; bases with no gene match: 9. The germline V gene encodes CDR1 SGDLS and CDR2 YYNGEE. This CDR3 region has 15 residues. Written as DNA, the CDR3 is TGTGCCAGCACCTCTCGGGAGGGGCTGTACAATGAGCAGTTCTTC. As protein: CASTSREGLYNEQFF.

This chain joins TRBV7-6 and TRBJ2-1; tentative D call: TRBD2 (6 bases). This CDR3 is 14 amino acids long. Between the trimmed V and J ends, which lost 0 bases and 10 bases, there was a span of 13 bases. Germline assignment: CDR1 SGHVS and CDR2 FNYEAQ. The CDR3 loop reads CASSLAATLAEQFF. The CDR3 DNA follows: TGTGCCAGCAGCTTAGCCGCTACGCTAGCGGAGCAGTTCTTC. The full variable domain, rest sourced from reference TRBV7-6 and TRBJ2-1, is GAGVSQSPRYKVTKRGQDVALRCDPISGHVSLYWYRQALGQGPEFLTYFNYEAQQDKSGLPNDRFSAERPEGSISTLTIQRTEQRDSAMYRCASSLAATLAEQFFGPGTRLTVL.

CDR3 sequence: CASSGGGTEAFF. CDR3 bases: TGTGCCAGCAGTGGGGGGGGGACTGAAGCTTTCTTT. The chain has TRBV6-4 and TRBJ1-1, with a tentative D call TRBD1 (5 bases). CDR3 length: 12 residues. Trimming took off 4 bases at V and 5 bases at J, with 8 bases between the two ends. Germline assignment: CDR1 MRHNA and CDR2 SNTAGT.

This sequence joins TRBV18 and TRBJ1-1; no clear D. CDR3 length: 13 amino acids. V gave up 3 bases and J gave up 7 bases, with 12 bases separating them. CDR1 and CDR2 (germline): KGHSH, LQKENI. The CDR3, as DNA: TGTGCCAGCTCACCTCAGTCCGATTTTGAAGCTTTCTTT. Residues: CASSPQSDFEAFF.

This rearrangement joins TRBV10-3 to TRBJ1-1; D not resolved. V lost 3 bases and J 2 bases, leaving 16 bases between the germline ends. Germline assignment: CDR1 ENHRY and CDR2 SYGVKD. This CDR3 comprises 16 residues. The CDR3 coding sequence is TGTGCCATCAGTGAACCCCAAATGAGGGAAAACACTGAAGCTTTCTTT. Protein sequence: CAISEPQMRENTEAFF.

The chain is built from TRBV11-2 and TRBJ2-5, with TRBD1 as a possible D gene (6 bases). Germline CDR1 SGHAT, CDR2 FQNNGV. The ends were cut back, 6 bases at V and 2 bases at J, with 19 bases in the middle. CDR3 length: 16 residues. The CDR3 nucleotides read TGTGCCAGCAGTTCTCCAGGGGTAGGGCGACAAGAGACCCAGTACTTC. As protein: CASSSPGVGRQETQYF.

The V call is TRBV6-6, the J call TRBJ2-1; 13 nucleotides agree with TRBD2. J lost 2 bases, V lost 5 bases, and 6 bases had no gene match. Germline loops: CDR1 MNHNY, CDR2 SVGAGI (reference sequence). This CDR3 has 17 residues. The CDR3 coding sequence is TGTGCCAGCAGTCCCGGACTAGCGGGGGCCCCCTACAATGAGCAGTTCTTC. Its translation is CASSPGLAGAPYNEQFF.

This clone was observed once. The chain has TRBV11-3 and TRBJ2-1; 11 nucleotides match TRBD2. J gave up 8 bases and V 5 bases, and 11 bases lay outside the gene matches. Germline loops: CDR1 SGHNT, CDR2 YENEEA. This CDR3 has 16 amino acids. The CDR3 reads CASSQRSGGAMHEQFF. The CDR3 DNA is TGTGCCAGCAGCCAACGTAGCGGGGGGGCAATGCATGAGCAGTTCTTC.

The chain couples TRBV7-3 to TRBJ2-1; 8 nucleotides align to TRBD1. From germline, CDR1 is SGHTA and CDR2 FQGTGA. The V segment lost 5 bases and the J segment 7 bases; nucleotides outside the gene matches: 4. The CDR3 is made up of 13 amino acids. CDR3 residues: CASSADRVNEQFF. The CDR3 DNA follows: TGTGCCAGCAGCGCGGACAGGGTGAATGAGCAGTTCTTC.

V usage is TRBV6-6 and J usage is TRBJ1-4; 7 bases align to TRBD1. The CDR3 covers 16 residues. The trim removed 4 bases at V and 0 bases at J, leaving 5 bases unmatched. Germline CDR1 is MNHNY and CDR2 is SVGAGI (reference sequence). The CDR3 region is CASSWGTATTNEKLFF. CDR3 nucleotide sequence: TGTGCCAGCAGTTGGGGGACAGCAACAACTAATGAAAAACTGTTTTTT.

V usage is TRBV6-5 and J usage is TRBJ1-2; 8 bases fit TRBD1. Germline V CDR1 and CDR2: MNHEY, SVGAGI. CDR3 size: 13 residues. J gave up 6 bases and V 6 bases, and 6 bases lay outside the gene matches. The CDR3 region has the DNA TGTGCCAGCAGCAACTCAGGGGGCGATGGCTACACCTTC. It translates to CASSNSGGDGYTF.

This sequence joins TRBV21-1 and TRBJ1-6; the table's D call TRBD1 went unverified against the DNA. TRBV21-1 is noted as a pseudogene. The length of the CDR3 is 14 residues. CDR3 in amino acids: CASSNRTGVDTLHF. The CDR3 region has the DNA TGTGCCAGCAGCAACCGGACAGGGGTGGACACCCTCCACTTT.